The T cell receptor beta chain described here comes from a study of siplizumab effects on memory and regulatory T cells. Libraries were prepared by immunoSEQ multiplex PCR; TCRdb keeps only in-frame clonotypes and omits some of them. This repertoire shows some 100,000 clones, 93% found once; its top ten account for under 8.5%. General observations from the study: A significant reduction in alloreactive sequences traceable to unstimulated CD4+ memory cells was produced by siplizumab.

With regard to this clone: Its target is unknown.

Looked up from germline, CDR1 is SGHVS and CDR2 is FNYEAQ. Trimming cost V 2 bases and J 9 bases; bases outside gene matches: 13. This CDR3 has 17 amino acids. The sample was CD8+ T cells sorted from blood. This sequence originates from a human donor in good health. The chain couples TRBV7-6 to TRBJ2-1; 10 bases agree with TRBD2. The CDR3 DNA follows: TGTGCCAGCAGCTTATATTCCCTAGCGGGAGAAGCGGCTGAGCAGTTCTTC. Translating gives CASSLYSLAGEAAEQFF.